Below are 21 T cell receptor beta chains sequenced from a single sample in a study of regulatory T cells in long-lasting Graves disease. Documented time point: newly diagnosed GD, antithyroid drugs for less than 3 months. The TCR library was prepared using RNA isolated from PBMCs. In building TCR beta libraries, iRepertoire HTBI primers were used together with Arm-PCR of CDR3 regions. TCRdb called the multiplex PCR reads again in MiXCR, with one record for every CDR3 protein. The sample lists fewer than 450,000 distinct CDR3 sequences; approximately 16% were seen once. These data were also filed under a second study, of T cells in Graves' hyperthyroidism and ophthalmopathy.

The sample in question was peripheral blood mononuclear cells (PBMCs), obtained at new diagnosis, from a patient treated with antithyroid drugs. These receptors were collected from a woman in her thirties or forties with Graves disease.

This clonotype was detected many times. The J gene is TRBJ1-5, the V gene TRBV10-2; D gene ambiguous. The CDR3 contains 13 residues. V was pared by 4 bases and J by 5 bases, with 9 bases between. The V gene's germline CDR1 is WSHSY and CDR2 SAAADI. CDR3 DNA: TGCGCCAGCAGTGGGACGCAGGATCAGCCCCAGCATTTT. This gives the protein CASSGTQDQPQHF.

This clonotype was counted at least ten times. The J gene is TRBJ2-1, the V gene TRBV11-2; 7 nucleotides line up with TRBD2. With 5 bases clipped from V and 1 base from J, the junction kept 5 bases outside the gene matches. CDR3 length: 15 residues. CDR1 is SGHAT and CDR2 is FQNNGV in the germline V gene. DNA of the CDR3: TGTGCCAGCAGCCAAATACTAGCGTCCTACAATGAGCAGTTCTTC. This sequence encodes CASSQILASYNEQFF.

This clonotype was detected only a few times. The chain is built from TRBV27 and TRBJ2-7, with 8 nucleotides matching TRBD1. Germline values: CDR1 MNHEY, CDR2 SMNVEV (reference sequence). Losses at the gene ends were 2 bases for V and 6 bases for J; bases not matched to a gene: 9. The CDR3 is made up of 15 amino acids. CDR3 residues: CASSLLRTGPGEQYF. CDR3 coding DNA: TGTGCCAGCAGTTTACTTAGGACAGGGCCGGGCGAGCAGTACTTC.

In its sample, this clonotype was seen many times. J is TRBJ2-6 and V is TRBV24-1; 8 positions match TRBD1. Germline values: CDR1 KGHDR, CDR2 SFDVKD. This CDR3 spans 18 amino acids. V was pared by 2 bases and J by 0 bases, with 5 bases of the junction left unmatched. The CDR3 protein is CATSDSRTGYSGANVLTF. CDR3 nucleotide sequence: TGTGCCACCAGTGATTCTCGGACAGGGTACTCTGGGGCCAACGTCCTGACTTTC.

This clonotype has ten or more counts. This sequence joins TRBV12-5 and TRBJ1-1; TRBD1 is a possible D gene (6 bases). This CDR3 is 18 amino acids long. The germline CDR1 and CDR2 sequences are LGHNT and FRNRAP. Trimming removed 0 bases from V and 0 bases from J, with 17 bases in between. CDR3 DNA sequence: TGTGCTAGTGGTTTGGTACTTGGACAGCAAGGGATGAACACTGAAGCTTTCTTT. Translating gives CASGLVLGQQGMNTEAFF.

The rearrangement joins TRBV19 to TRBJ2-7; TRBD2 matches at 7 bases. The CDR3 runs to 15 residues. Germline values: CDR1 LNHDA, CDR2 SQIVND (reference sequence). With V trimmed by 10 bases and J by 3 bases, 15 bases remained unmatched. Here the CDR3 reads CATRSTVGGNYEQYF. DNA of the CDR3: TGTGCCACCAGAAGCACAGTGGGGGGGAACTACGAGCAGTACTTC.

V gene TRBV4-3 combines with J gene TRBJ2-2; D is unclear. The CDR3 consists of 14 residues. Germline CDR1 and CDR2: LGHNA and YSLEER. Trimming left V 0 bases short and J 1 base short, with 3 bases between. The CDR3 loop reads CASSQEENTGELFF. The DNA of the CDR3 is TGCGCCAGCAGCCAAGAGGAGAACACCGGGGAGCTGTTTTTT.

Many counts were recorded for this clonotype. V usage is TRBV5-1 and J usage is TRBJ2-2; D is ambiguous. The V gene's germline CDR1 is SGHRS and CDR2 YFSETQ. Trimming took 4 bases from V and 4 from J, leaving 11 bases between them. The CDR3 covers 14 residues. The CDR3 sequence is CASSAELSTGELFF. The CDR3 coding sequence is TGCGCCAGCAGCGCGGAGCTGTCCACCGGGGAGCTGTTTTTT.

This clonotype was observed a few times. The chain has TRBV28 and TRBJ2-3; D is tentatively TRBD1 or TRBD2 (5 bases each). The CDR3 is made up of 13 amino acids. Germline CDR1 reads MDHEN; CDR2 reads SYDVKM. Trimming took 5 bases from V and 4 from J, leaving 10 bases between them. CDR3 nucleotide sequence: TGTGCCAGCAGTAGTGGGGACGCAGATACGCAGTATTTT. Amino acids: CASSSGDADTQYF.

The CDR3 sequence is CASSRTFSNSGNTIYF. The CDR3 nucleotides read TGCGCCAGCAGCCGGACTTTTTCGAACTCTGGAAACACCATATATTTT. The chain carries TRBV4-1 and TRBJ1-3; D uncertain. Trimming took off 4 bases at V and 0 bases at J, with 13 bases between the two ends. The CDR3 consists of 16 residues. From germline, CDR1 is MGHRA and CDR2 YSYEKL.

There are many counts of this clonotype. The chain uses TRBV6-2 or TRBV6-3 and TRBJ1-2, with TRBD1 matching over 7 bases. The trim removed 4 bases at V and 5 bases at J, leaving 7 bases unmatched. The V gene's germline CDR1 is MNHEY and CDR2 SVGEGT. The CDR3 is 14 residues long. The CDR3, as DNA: TGTGCCAGCAGTTTCGGGACAGAAATGTATGGCTACACCTTC. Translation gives CASSFGTEMYGYTF.

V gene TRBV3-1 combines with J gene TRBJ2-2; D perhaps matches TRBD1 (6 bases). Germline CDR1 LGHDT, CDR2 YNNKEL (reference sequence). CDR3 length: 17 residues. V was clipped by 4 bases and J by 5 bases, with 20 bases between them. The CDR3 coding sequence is TGTGCCAGCAGCCCTTTGCAAGGACAGCCAGATACCGGGGAGCTGTTTTTT. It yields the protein CASSPLQGQPDTGELFF.

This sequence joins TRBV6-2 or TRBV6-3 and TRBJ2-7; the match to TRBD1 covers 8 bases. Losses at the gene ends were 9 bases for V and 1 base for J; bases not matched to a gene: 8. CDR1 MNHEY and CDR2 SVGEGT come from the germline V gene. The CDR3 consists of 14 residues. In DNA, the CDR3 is TGTGCCAGTCGGAGAGGACAGGGTTCCTACGAGCAGTACTTC. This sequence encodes CASRRGQGSYEQYF.

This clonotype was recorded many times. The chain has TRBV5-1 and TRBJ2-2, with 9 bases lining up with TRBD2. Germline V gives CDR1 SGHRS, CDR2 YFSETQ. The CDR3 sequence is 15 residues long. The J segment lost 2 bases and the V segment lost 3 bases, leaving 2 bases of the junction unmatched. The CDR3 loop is CASSSGLANTGELFF. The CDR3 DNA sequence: TGCGCCAGCAGCTCGGGACTAGCAAACACCGGGGAGCTGTTTTTT.

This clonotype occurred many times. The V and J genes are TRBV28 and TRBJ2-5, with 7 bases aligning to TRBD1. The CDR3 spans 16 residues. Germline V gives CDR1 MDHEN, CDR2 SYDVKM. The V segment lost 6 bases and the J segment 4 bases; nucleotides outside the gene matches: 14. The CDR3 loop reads CASRHYLRGRGETQYF. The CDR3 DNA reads TGTGCCAGCAGACACTACTTAAGGGGGCGAGGAGAGACCCAGTACTTC.

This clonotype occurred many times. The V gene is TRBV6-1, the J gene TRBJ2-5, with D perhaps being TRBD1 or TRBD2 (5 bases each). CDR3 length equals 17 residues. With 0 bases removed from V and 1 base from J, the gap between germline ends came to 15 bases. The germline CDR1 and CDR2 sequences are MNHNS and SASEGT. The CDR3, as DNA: TGTGCCAGCAGTGAAGCGGGGGTCCTGGACTTCCAAGAGACCCAGTACTTC. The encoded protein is CASSEAGVLDFQETQYF.

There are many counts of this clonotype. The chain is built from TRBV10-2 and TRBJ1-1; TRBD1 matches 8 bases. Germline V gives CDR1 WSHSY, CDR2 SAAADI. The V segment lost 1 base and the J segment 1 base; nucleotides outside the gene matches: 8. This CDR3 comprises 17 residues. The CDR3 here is CASSEWTGPTTNTEAFF. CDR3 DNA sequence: TGCGCCAGCAGTGAGTGGACAGGGCCCACCACGAACACTGAAGCTTTCTTT.

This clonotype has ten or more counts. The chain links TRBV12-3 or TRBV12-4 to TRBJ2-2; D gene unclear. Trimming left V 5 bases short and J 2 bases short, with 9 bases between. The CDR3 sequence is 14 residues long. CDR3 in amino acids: CASSRHTNTGELFF. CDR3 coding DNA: TGTGCCAGCAGTCGACACACCAACACCGGGGAGCTGTTTTTT.

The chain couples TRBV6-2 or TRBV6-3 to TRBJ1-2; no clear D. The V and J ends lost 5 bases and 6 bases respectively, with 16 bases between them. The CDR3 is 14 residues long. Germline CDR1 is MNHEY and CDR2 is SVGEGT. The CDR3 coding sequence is TGTGCCAGCAGTGACCACGGATCCCTCCATGGCTACACCTTC. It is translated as CASSDHGSLHGYTF.

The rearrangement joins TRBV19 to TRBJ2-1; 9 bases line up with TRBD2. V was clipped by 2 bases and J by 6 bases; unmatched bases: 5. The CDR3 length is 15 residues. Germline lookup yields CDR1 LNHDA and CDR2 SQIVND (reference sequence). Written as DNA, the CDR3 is TGTGCCAGTAGTATATCGGCTAGCGGGGCCAATGAGCAGTTCTTC. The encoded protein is CASSISASGANEQFF.

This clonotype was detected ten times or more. The CDR3 DNA sequence: TGTGCCAGCAGTTTCACTCGCAGGGGCTTGGACGAGCAGTACTTC. Translating gives CASSFTRRGLDEQYF. V gene TRBV28 combines with J gene TRBJ2-7; a weak D match, TRBD1 (6 bases). Germline CDR1 and CDR2: MDHEN and SYDVKM. The CDR3 contains 15 residues. The ends were cut back, 3 bases at V and 5 bases at J, with 17 bases in the middle.